Here is one T cell receptor beta chain with its context. This entry is derived from a study of T cell changes during pregnancy in multiple sclerosis. Germline V lookup: CDR1 MNHEY, CDR2 SMNVEV (reference sequence). Trimming took off 2 bases at V and 0 bases at J, with 17 bases between the two ends. This CDR3 is 18 amino acids long. Clones were read by immunoSEQ multiplex PCR, and TCRdb kept only the in-frame ones, dropping some. The repertoire holds under 95,000 clones, with approximately 92% as singletons. The chain couples TRBV27 to TRBJ1-5, with a weak D call TRBD1 (5 bases). Sequenced here: peripheral blood, sampled after pregnancy. The receptor comes from a female donor with multiple sclerosis, enrolled in a pregnancy study. The CDR3 DNA is TGTGCCAGCAGTTTAGCGTGGACACCTAAGAATAGCAATCAGCCCCAGCATTTT. This translates into CASSLAWTPKNSNQPQHF.